This T cell receptor beta chain was profiled in a study of human T cells and chemical hapten exposure. Study as a whole: The study sensitized with 2% DPC on a roughly 2 cm by roughly 2 cm patch of upper inner arm skin. Cases of alopecia areata, totalis or universalis occurred in a predominantly female patient group.

This CDR3 spans 14 amino acids. V was trimmed by 4 bases and J by 1 base, leaving 10 bases between them. The germline gives CDR1 SQVTM, CDR2 ANQGSEA. Time point described: patch test 3, about 24 weeks after DPC sensitization. As to treatment: therapeutic diphenylcyclopropenone sensitization with weekly scalp DPC. Prior to application of each patch test, blood was drawn. Each CDR3 protein is one row after TCRdb ran MiXCR on the RACE reads. The sample has about 120,000 distinct CDR3 sequences, approximately 10% seen once. This sequence originates from a woman aged 45-59 years with alopecia areata. Some clones in this sample may be carry-over from other donors' samples. V is TRBV29-1 and J is TRBJ2-2; no reliable D call. Source: whole blood, taken in connection with sensitization to the hapten diphenylcyclopropenone (DPC). CDR3 sequence (DNA): TGCAGCGTTGTGGGCGGCCTGAACACCGGGGAGCTGTTTTTT. Its translation: CSVVGGLNTGELFF.